Each of the 26 T cell receptor beta chains below was sequenced from the same sample in a study of post-analysis software for immune sequencing data (dated by TCRdb to about 2015). Points the paper makes about the study in general: Roughly 5 TRBV segments, including TRBV5-6, TRBV5-1 and TRBV20-1, were significantly more frequent in patients than controls.

The antigens of these receptors remain unknown. Preparation of the library involved PCR. TCRdb lists the instrument as Illumina HiSeq 2500. To reduce PCR and sequencing biases, unique molecular identifiers were built into the TCR beta cDNA libraries. The raw public reads went through TCRdb reprocessing: fastp at Q25, MiXCR clone calling, in-frame beta chains kept. One record per CDR3 amino acid sequence lists the most common genes and DNA. Present in this sample are 600,000 to 750,000 distinct CDR3 sequences, approximately 59% of which were seen just once. Around 11% of the sample is held by the ten biggest clonotypes. Input material: blood. These receptors were obtained from a girl aged 2-10 years with multiple sclerosis.

The rearrangement joins TRBV10-3 to TRBJ1-4; no firm D call. CDR1 and CDR2 from the germline V gene are ENHRY and SYGVKD. CDR3 length equals 13 residues. Between the trimmed V and J ends, which lost 8 bases and 8 bases, there was a span of 15 bases. CDR3 in DNA: TGTGCCATCGGTAGCCCCGACGGCGAAAAACTGTTTTTT. Protein: CAIGSPDGEKLFF.

The chain combines TRBV6-5 with TRBJ2-7, with 8 bases identical to TRBD1. The CDR3 sequence is 13 residues long. V was clipped by 3 bases and J by 6 bases; unmatched bases: 4. Germline V lookup: CDR1 MNHEY, CDR2 SVGAGI. CDR3 loop: CASSYQGAGEQYF. The CDR3 region has the DNA TGTGCCAGCAGTTATCAGGGGGCAGGCGAGCAGTACTTC.

Comments on this clonotype: A read error may account for a junction end that differs from germline. The CDR3 is CASSRAVRDEQFF. CDR3 bases: TGTGCTAGCAGTCGCGCGGTCCGAGATGAGCAGTTCTTC. The chain uses TRBV7-7 and TRBJ2-1; D is unresolved. The CDR3 runs 13 residues. CDR1 SSHAT and CDR2 FNYEAQ come from the germline V gene (reference sequence).

The rearrangement uses TRBV5-5 and TRBJ2-3, with 9 bases lining up with TRBD2. The V gene end was trimmed by 5 bases and the J gene end by 5 bases; junction bases not matched to a gene: 24. CDR3 length: 20 amino acids. Germline lookup yields CDR1 SGHKS and CDR2 YYEKEE (reference sequence). For the CDR3, the DNA is TGTGCCAGCAGGGGTACCGGGACTAGCCAGGCTTCTCGCCCGGGAGATACGCAGTATTTT. Translating gives CASRGTGTSQASRPGDTQYF.

The gene calls are TRBV6-2 or TRBV6-3 and TRBJ2-1; a weak D match, TRBD2 (7 bases). The CDR3 is 16 amino acids. Trimming left V 2 bases short and J 5 bases short, with 16 bases between. Looked up from germline, CDR1 is MNHEY and CDR2 is SVGEGT. CDR3 nucleotides: TGTGCCAGCAGTTACGTTTCGCGGGGGCCAAACAATGAGCAGTTCTTC. It is translated as CASSYVSRGPNNEQFF.

The J gene is TRBJ2-3, the V gene TRBV7-6, with TRBD2 matching 8 bases. From germline, CDR1 is SGHVS and CDR2 FNYEAQ. This CDR3 is 14 amino acids long. The V segment lost 7 bases and the J segment 1 base; nucleotides outside the gene matches: 4. Here the CDR3 DNA reads TGTGCCAGCACCCGGGGGGGGCGCACAGATACGCAGTATTTT. It encodes CASTRGGRTDTQYF.

The chain couples TRBV5-1 to TRBJ2-1, with 14 bases that match TRBD2. J was trimmed by 7 bases and V by 0 bases; bases with no gene match: 3. Per the germline V gene, CDR1 is SGHRS and CDR2 is YFSETQ. The CDR3 totals 16 residues. CDR3 bases: TGCGCCAGCAGCTTGGGAGGACTAGCGGGAGGTAATGAGCAGTTCTTC. This gives the protein CASSLGGLAGGNEQFF.

This chain uses TRBV12-3 or TRBV12-4 with TRBJ2-1, with no clear D. V lost 3 bases to trimming and J lost 4 bases, with 19 bases between them. This CDR3 comprises 17 residues. In DNA, the CDR3 is TGTGCCAGCAGTTTTATTATCCGGACGGACGCATACAATGAGCAGTTCTTC. Translated: CASSFIIRTDAYNEQFF.

In its sample, this clonotype was seen a few times. The chain carries TRBV20-1 and TRBJ2-5; 7 positions agree with TRBD2. V was pared by 1 base and J by 3 bases, with 5 bases of the junction left unmatched. This CDR3 contains 14 residues. Germline V CDR1 and CDR2: DFQATT, SNEGSKA (reference sequence). The CDR3 coding sequence is TGCAGTGCTAGAGTAGGTGGGACTAAAGAGACCCAGTACTTC. As protein: CSARVGGTKETQYF.

The CDR3: CASSAYAGAGDEQFF. The CDR3 coding sequence is TGTGCCAGCAGCGCCTATGCGGGAGCGGGGGATGAGCAGTTCTTC. The chain links TRBV9 to TRBJ2-1, with 8 bases fitting TRBD2. V was clipped by 3 bases and J by 8 bases; unmatched bases: 10. Germline loops: CDR1 SGDLS, CDR2 YYNGEE. This CDR3 region has 15 residues.

The chain recombines TRBV7-3 with TRBJ2-1; D may be TRBD1 (8 bases). This CDR3 is 14 amino acids long. The V gene lost 5 bases and the J gene lost 8 bases, with 16 bases spanning the gap. Germline loops: CDR1 SGHTA, CDR2 FQGTGA. CDR3 protein: CASSLTGGGDEQFF. The CDR3 DNA follows: TGTGCCAGCAGCCTTACAGGGGGGGGCGATGAGCAGTTCTTC.

This clonotype showed up just a few times. The rearrangement uses TRBV5-1 and TRBJ2-1; perhaps TRBD2 as D (5 bases). The CDR3 contains 17 residues. Trimming took 3 bases from V and 0 from J, leaving 16 bases between them. Germline V gene lookup returns CDR1 SGHRS and CDR2 YFSETQ. The CDR3 loop reads CASSYQPSKSSYNEQFF. In DNA form, the CDR3 reads TGCGCCAGCAGCTACCAACCTAGCAAGAGCTCCTACAATGAGCAGTTCTTC.

The genes are TRBV27 and TRBJ2-5, with 12 bases that match TRBD1. The CDR3 is made up of 15 amino acids. The V and J ends lost 2 bases and 4 bases, in that order; junction bases with no gene match: 2. CDR1 MNHEY and CDR2 SMNVEV come from the germline V gene (reference sequence). The CDR3 is CASSLGTGGLETQYF. The CDR3 coding sequence is TGTGCCAGCAGTTTAGGGACAGGGGGCTTAGAGACCCAGTACTTC.

The chain uses TRBV12-5 and TRBJ2-1; D may be TRBD1 or TRBD2 (7 bases each). Germline V gives CDR1 LGHNT, CDR2 FRNRAP. The CDR3 contains 15 residues. V lost 2 bases to trimming and J lost 10 bases, with 18 bases between them. In DNA, the CDR3 is TGTGCTAGTGGTTTGCCACAGGGGTTGGGAGGGGAGCAGTTCTTC. Its protein product is CASGLPQGLGGEQFF.

The chain is built from TRBV18 and TRBJ2-1, with TRBD2 matching over 9 bases. Germline values: CDR1 KGHSH, CDR2 LQKENI. The CDR3 sequence is 18 residues long. Trimming cost V 4 bases and J 2 bases; bases outside gene matches: 12. The CDR3 protein is CASSQGLAGSITYNEQFF. CDR3 bases: TGTGCCAGCTCACAGGGGCTAGCGGGAAGTATAACCTACAATGAGCAGTTCTTC.

This chain connects TRBV29-1 to TRBJ1-2; TRBD1 aligns across 8 bases. After removal of 5 bases from V and 4 bases from J, the junction contained 6 bases not matched to a gene. Germline V gene sequence: CDR1 SQVTM, CDR2 ANQGSEA. The CDR3 sequence is 13 residues long. CDR3 in DNA: TGCAGCGTTCCGGACAGGGACCTCTATGGCTACACCTTC. It translates to CSVPDRDLYGYTF. The complete variable domain, with remaining parts taken from reference TRBV29-1 and TRBJ1-2, reads SAVISQKPSRDICQRGTSLTIQCQVDSQVTMMFWYRQQPGQSLTLIATANQGSEATYESGFVIDKFPISRPNLTFSTLTVSNMSPEDSSIYLCSVPDRDLYGYTFGSGTRLTVV.

The chain uses TRBV9 and TRBJ1-4; tentative D call: TRBD1 (6 bases). The V end was cut by 0 bases, the J end by 3 bases, with 9 bases between. In germline, CDR1 is SGDLS, CDR2 YYNGEE. The CDR3 consists of 15 residues. CDR3 amino acids: CASSVATGANEKLFF. CDR3 DNA: TGTGCCAGCAGCGTAGCGACAGGTGCTAATGAAAAACTGTTTTTT.

V usage is TRBV20-1 and J usage is TRBJ2-5, with 7 bases lining up with TRBD2. The J call could be wrong; TRBJ2-7 is a better fit for the DNA end. The CDR3 loop spans 14 amino acids. Germline V gene lookup returns CDR1 DFQATT and CDR2 SNEGSKA (reference sequence). CDR3: CSALPSGGRYEQYF. CDR3 nucleotide sequence: TGCAGTGCCTTACCTAGCGGAGGCCGTTACGAGCAGTACTTC.

This chain joins TRBV12-3 or TRBV12-4 and TRBJ2-3; D uncertain. Trimming stripped 7 bases from V and 0 bases from J, with 11 bases between. This CDR3 contains 14 residues. This CDR3 reads CASTERSSTDTQYF. The CDR3 DNA is TGTGCCAGCACCGAACGAAGTAGCACAGATACGCAGTATTTT.

The chain carries TRBV7-3 and TRBJ2-1, with D perhaps TRBD1 or TRBD2 (6 bases each). The germline CDR1 and CDR2 sequences are SGHTA and FQGTGA. The CDR3 runs to 15 residues. V was shortened by 3 bases and J by 7 bases, with 16 bases between the two germline ends. The CDR3 loop is CASSFAGQTLNEQFF. The CDR3, as DNA: TGTGCCAGCAGCTTTGCGGGACAAACCCTGAATGAGCAGTTCTTC.

V and J are TRBV7-2 and TRBJ2-3; the D gene is possibly TRBD1 (5 bases). The CDR3 contains 16 residues. Germline lookup yields CDR1 SGHTA and CDR2 FQGNSA. Trimming shortened V by 0 bases and J by 1 base, and 11 bases separated the two germline ends. The CDR3 coding sequence is TGTGCCAGCAGCTTAGCGGCAGGGCTTCGCACAGATACGCAGTATTTT. Translating gives CASSLAAGLRTDTQYF.

The CDR3: CASSYAGFLGTQYF. CDR3 nucleotide sequence: TGTGCCAGCAGTTACGCGGGCTTCCTGGGTACGCAGTATTTT. The chain employs TRBV6-5 and TRBJ2-3, with D perhaps matching TRBD2 (5 bases). This CDR3 is built from 14 residues. Germline V gives CDR1 MNHEY, CDR2 SVGAGI. V dropped 2 bases and J dropped 8 bases, with 14 bases sitting between them.

V is TRBV29-1 and J is TRBJ2-7; 8 nucleotides match TRBD1. V lost 6 bases to trimming and J lost 5 bases; unmatched junction nucleotides: 9. The V gene's germline CDR1 is SQVTM and CDR2 ANQGSEA. This CDR3 is 13 amino acids long. In DNA, the CDR3 is TGCAGCGTCGCCGGACAGGGCACCAACGAGCAGTACTTC. Protein product: CSVAGQGTNEQYF.

In its sample, this clonotype was seen a few times. The chain links TRBV5-1 to TRBJ2-1; no clear D. Germline loops: CDR1 SGHRS, CDR2 YFSETQ. CDR3 length: 13 amino acids. The V gene lost 0 bases and the J gene lost 4 bases, with 5 bases spanning the gap. The CDR3 is CASSLEAYNEQFF. As DNA, the CDR3 is TGCGCCAGCAGCTTGGAAGCGTACAATGAGCAGTTCTTC.

The rearrangement uses TRBV29-1 and TRBJ1-1; D is ambiguous. V lost 4 bases and J lost 1, with 10 bases in between. The germline CDR1 and CDR2 sequences are SQVTM and ANQGSEA. The CDR3 is 13 amino acids. In DNA, the CDR3 is TGCAGCGTTGCACCGGCGCCGAACACTGAAGCTTTCTTT. It codes for CSVAPAPNTEAFF.

The chain links TRBV4-2 to TRBJ2-7; 11 bases match TRBD2. The CDR3 consists of 16 residues. Germline CDR1 is LGHNA and CDR2 is YNFKEQ. V lost 2 bases and J lost 4; bases outside the gene matches: 7. The CDR3 sequence: CASSQIAGGRGYEQYF. The CDR3 DNA sequence: TGTGCCAGCAGCCAAATAGCGGGGGGGCGTGGGTACGAGCAGTACTTC.